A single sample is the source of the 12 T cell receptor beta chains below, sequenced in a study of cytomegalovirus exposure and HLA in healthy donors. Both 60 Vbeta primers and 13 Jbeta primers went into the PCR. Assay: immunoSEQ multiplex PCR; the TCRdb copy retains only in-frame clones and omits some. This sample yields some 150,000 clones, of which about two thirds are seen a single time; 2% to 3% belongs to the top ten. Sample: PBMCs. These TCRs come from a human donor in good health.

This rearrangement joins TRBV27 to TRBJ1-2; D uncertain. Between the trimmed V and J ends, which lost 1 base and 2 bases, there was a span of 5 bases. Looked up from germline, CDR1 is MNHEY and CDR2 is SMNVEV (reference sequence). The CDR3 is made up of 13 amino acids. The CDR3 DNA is TGTGCCAGCAGTTTATGGAGGAACTATGGCTACACCTTC. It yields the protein CASSLWRNYGYTF.

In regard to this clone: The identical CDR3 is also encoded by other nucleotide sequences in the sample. In DNA form, the CDR3 reads TGTGCCAGCAGCTTAGACAGGGGGCAGACCTACGAGCAGTACTTC. It encodes CASSLDRGQTYEQYF. The rearrangement joins TRBV5-4 to TRBJ2-7; 10 bases line up with TRBD1. The CDR3 contains 15 residues. Germline values: CDR1 SGHNT, CDR2 YYREEE (reference sequence). The J segment lost 2 bases and the V segment lost 2 bases, leaving 4 bases of the junction unmatched.

DNA for the CDR3: TGTGCCTGGAGTACCGGAGCTGGAAACACCATATATTTT. As protein: CAWSTGAGNTIYF. The gene calls are TRBV30 and TRBJ1-3, with no clear D. The CDR3 has 13 amino acids. Trimming took off 2 bases at V and 2 bases at J, with 7 bases between the two ends. Germline CDR1 GTSNPN, CDR2 SVGIG (reference sequence). Variable domain in full (rest from reference TRBV30 and TRBJ1-3): SQTIHQWPATLVQPVGSPLSLECTVEGTSNPNLYWYRQAAGRGLQLLFYSVGIGQISSEVPQNLSASRPQDRQFILSSKKLLLSDSGFYLCAWSTGAGNTIYFGEGSWLTVV.

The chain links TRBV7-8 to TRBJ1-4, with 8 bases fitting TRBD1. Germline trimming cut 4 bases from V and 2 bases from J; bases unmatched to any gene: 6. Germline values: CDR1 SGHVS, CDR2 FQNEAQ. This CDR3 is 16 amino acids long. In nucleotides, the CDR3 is TGTGCCAGCAGCTCAAACAGGGGGTGGACTAATGAAAAACTGTTTTTT. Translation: CASSSNRGWTNEKLFF.

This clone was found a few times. The CDR3 region is CASSLGGGLGTEAFF. The DNA for the CDR3 is TGTGCCAGCAGCTTAGGCGGGGGGCTTGGTACTGAAGCTTTCTTT. This chain joins TRBV7-9 and TRBJ1-1; maybe TRBD1 (6 bases). The CDR3 contains 15 residues. Germline CDR1 SEHNR, CDR2 FQNEAQ (reference sequence). With 1 base removed from V and 5 bases from J, the gap between germline ends came to 14 bases. The full variable domain, in which reference TRBV7-9 and TRBJ1-1 provide the parts outside the CDR3, is DTGVSQNPRHKITKRGQNVTFRCDPISEHNRLYWYRQTLGQGPEFLTYFQNEAQLEKSRLLSDRFSAERPKGSFSTLEIQRTEQGDSAMYLCASSLGGGLGTEAFFGQGTRLTVV.

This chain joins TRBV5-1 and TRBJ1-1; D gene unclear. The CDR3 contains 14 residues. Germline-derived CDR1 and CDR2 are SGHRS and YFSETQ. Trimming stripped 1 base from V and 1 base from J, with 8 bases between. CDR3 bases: TGCGCCAGCAGCTTGCAGGTTAGGAACACTGAAGCTTTCTTT. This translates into CASSLQVRNTEAFF.

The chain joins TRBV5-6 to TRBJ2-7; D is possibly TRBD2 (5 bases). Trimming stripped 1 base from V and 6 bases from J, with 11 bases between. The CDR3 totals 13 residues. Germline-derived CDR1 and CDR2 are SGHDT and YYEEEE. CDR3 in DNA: TGTGCCAGCAGCTTGTCCGGGAAGGCCGAGCAGTACTTC. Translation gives CASSLSGKAEQYF.

Written as DNA, the CDR3 is TGTGCCAGCAGTCTACAGGGGGCCTACGAGCAGTACTTC. It is translated as CASSLQGAYEQYF. The rearrangement links TRBV27 to TRBJ2-5; 8 nucleotides agree with TRBD1. Gene TRBJ2-7 matches the end of the DNA better, so the J call may be wrong. Per the germline V gene, CDR1 is MNHEY and CDR2 is SMNVEV (reference sequence). CDR3 length equals 13 residues.

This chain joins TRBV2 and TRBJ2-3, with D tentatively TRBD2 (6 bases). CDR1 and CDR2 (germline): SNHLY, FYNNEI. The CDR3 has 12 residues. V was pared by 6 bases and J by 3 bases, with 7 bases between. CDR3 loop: CASSGTTDTQYF. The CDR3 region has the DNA TGTGCCAGCAGCGGGACTACAGATACGCAGTATTTT.

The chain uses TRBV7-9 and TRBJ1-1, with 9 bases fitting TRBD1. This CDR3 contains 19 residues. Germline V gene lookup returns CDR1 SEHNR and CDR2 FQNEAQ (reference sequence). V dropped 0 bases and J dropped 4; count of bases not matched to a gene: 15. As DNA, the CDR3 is TGTGCCAGCAGCTTAGCGTTCGGACAGGGGTGGGTCTGGGGCACTGAAGCTTTCTTT. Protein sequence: CASSLAFGQGWVWGTEAFF.

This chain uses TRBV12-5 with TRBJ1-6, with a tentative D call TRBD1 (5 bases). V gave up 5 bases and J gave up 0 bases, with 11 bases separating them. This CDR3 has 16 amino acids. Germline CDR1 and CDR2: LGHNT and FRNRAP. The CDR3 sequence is CASGPTAISYNSPLHF. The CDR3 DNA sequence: TGTGCTAGTGGTCCGACAGCTATCTCCTATAATTCACCCCTCCACTTT.

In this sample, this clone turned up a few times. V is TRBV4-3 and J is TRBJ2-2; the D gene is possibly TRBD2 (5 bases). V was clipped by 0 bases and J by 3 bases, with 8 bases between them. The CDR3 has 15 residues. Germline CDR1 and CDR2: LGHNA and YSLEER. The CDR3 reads CASSQEPGYTGELFF. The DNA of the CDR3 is TGCGCCAGCAGCCAAGAACCGGGGTACACCGGGGAGCTGTTTTTT.